The present T cell receptor (beta chain) was sequenced within a study of cytomegalovirus exposure and HLA in healthy donors. Amplification used 60 Vbeta primers and 13 Jbeta primers. The repertoire was sequenced with immunoSEQ multiplex PCR; TCRdb's copy has only in-frame clones and lacks some. In the table there are 110,000 to 150,000 clones, roughly four fifths of which are singletons. Germline lookup yields CDR1 GTSNPN and CDR2 SVGIG (reference sequence). The CDR3 contains 12 residues. Sequencing was done on a sample of PBMCs. The V call is TRBV30, the J call TRBJ1-1, with 9 bases lining up with TRBD1. The origin of this receptor is a man younger than 30 in good health and CMV-seropositive. This chain's CDR3 is CAQGQGNTEAFF. The CDR3 nucleotides read TGTGCTCAGGGACAGGGGAACACTGAAGCTTTCTTT.